Sequencing of this T cell receptor (beta chain) was carried out in a study of Graves' ophthalmopathy and Graves' hyperthyroidism (dated by TCRdb to 2016 to 2018). As for the study more broadly: Hyperthyroidism was defined as stable when no progression to ophthalmopathy occurred within 18 months of follow-up. In total, around 130 blood samples were TCR-sequenced: fewer than 50 ophthalmopathy, 75 hyperthyroidism and roughly 17 hyperthyroidism-to-ophthalmopathy patients. In roughly six hyperthyroidism patients, the T-cell repertoire of thyroid tissue was compared with the T-cell repertoire of blood. A discovery set of 90 to 100 patients (more than 40 ophthalmopathy, 57 stable hyperthyroidism) was enrolled to explore V-J signatures distinguishing ophthalmopathy from hyperthyroidism. After sampling, hyperthyroidism patients received methimazole starting at 30 mg daily, and ophthalmopathy patients received high-dose intravenous methylprednisolone. An independent validation cohort was composed of 18 hyperthyroidism patients and 17 patients who later progressed from hyperthyroidism to ophthalmopathy. The study used TCR beta repertoire signatures to distinguish Graves' ophthalmopathy from Graves' hyperthyroidism and to predict progression to ophthalmopathy.

The hyperthyroidism patients were 18 to 65 years old and newly diagnosed, with a disease duration of less than 2 months. Patients with other autoimmune diseases, uncontrolled infections, pregnancy or lactation were excluded. Clinical symptoms, serum thyroxine, TRAb, thyroid ultrasound and orbital computed tomography were used for diagnosis. Total RNA was extracted with Trizol reagent and quality-checked on an Agilent 2100 Bioanalyzer. The germline V gene (reference sequence) specifies SGHNT as CDR1 and YYREEE as CDR2. V was cut back by 0 bases and J by 8 bases, leaving a gap of 14 bases between them. The CDR3 contains 15 residues, cysteine and phenylalanine counted. Only the CDR3 part of the read is kept: 45 bases, read in frame from the first base. This clonotype was found a few times. Its antigen is not yet known. The record has no base qualities; no much larger clone is one base away. For repertoire sequencing, the TCR beta CDR3 regions were amplified from RNA transcripts. A first-round RT-PCR used HTBI primers with the Qiagen OneStep RT-PCR kit, followed by a second-round multiplex PCR, size selection and purification. The libraries underwent paired-end sequencing with 100 bp reads on an Illumina HiSeq2000. In the authors' own workflow: SOAPnuke was used to process the reads, throwing out any read that had adapters, had uncalled bases, had a mean Phred below 15, or lacked an exact constant-primer or identifier match. COPE v1.2.5 was used to merge the high-quality paired reads. Clonotypes were defined as unique nucleotide sequences and were aligned to IMGT TRB V, D and J references using MiTCR v1.1. The analysis was limited to V-J combinations with a frequency above 0.0001, which together covered 99% to 99.2% of the repertoires. For each V-J combination, a TCR clonal expansion and chaos score was defined as F50 clonal expansion divided by the chaos observed in the TCRdist matrix. Welch's t-statistics and random forest were used to reduce features to over ten V-J combinations, which were fed into a naive Bayes classifier. Thyroid-blood repertoire similarity was quantified with the Morisita-Horn index. The public sequencing data were trimmed at Q25 with fastp and processed into clonotypes with MiXCR by TCRdb, which kept only in-frame beta chains. Merged by CDR3 protein, the rows form single entries marked with the most common genes and DNA. Here the V and J calls rest on TCRdb's processing, not on the authors' analysis. The sample records roughly 1.1 million distinct CDR3 sequences, 35% to 40% of which are singletons. The top ten clones comprise around 10% of the sample.

Broader findings and caveats from the paper: In validation, the model predicted ophthalmopathy progression with about 64% sensitivity and 72.22% specificity; more than ten predicted patients were CT-confirmed with GO in a median of approximately six months. Most of the expanded thyroid clonotypes with a frequency above 0.001 were also detected in blood, and it was suggested that the thyroid immune response may be reflected by blood repertoires. Ophthalmopathy was separated from stable hyperthyroidism by the 13-signature model with about 89% sensitivity and roughly 82% specificity in cross-validation and with 80%/75% in the test set. No statistical method was used to predetermine the sample size, and group allocation was not hidden from the investigators.

This receptor chain uses TRBV5-4 and TRBJ1-4, and the D gene may be TRBD1, 5 bases matching. The source is an adult man with Graves' hyperthyroidism. The sample taken for sequencing was peripheral blood or thyroid tissue (not recorded which). The CDR3 protein: CASSLVPREGEKLFF. The sequenced DNA: TGTGCCAGCAGCTTGGTCCCCAGGGAGGGGGAAAAACTGTTTTTT. The CDR3 plus the reference TRBV5-4 and TRBJ1-4 genes for the other parts give the full variable domain: ETGVTQSPTHLIKTRGQQVTLRCSSQSGHNTVSWYQQALGQGPQFIFQYYREEENGRGNFPPRFSGLQFPNYSSELNVNALELDDSALYLCASSLVPREGEKLFFGSGTQLSVL.